This is a list of T cell receptor beta chains from one sample in a study of STAT5B mutations in CD4+ large granular lymphocyte leukemia. Sequencing used immunoSEQ multiplex PCR; TCRdb keeps in-frame clones, though not all of them. Counted here are some 34,000 clones, approximately 81% occurring once; the ten biggest clones make up 0.25% to 0.35%. The sequenced sample consisted of CD4+ T cells from blood buffy coats. The receptors come from a human donor in good health. Each CDR3 is given with its conserved first and last residue. D genes are given only for firm matches. Where a row states a size, it is once, few, many or the class of an expanded clone; other rows omit it.

clone_size,j_call,v_call,d_call,cdr3_aa,cdr3_nt
NA,TRBJ2-4,TRBV10-1,NA,CASSECTGFVKNIQYF,TGCGCCAGCAGTGAGTGTACGGGCTTTGTCAAAAACATTCAGTACTTC
NA,TRBJ2-6,TRBV30,NA,CASSKFAGANVLTF,TGTGCCTCTTCGAAATTCGCTGGGGCCAACGTCCTGACTTTC
NA,TRBJ2-1,TRBV2,TRBD1,CASNRDRVNEQFF,TGTGCCAGCAACCGGGACAGAGTCAATGAGCAGTTCTTC
NA,TRBJ1-5,TRBV6-1,TRBD1,CASSGQGGSNQPQHF,TGTGCCAGCAGCGGACAGGGCGGGAGCAATCAGCCCCAGCATTTT
NA,TRBJ1-5,TRBV28,NA,CASSDPRDYQPQHF,TGTGCCAGCAGTGACCCCAGGGACTATCAGCCCCAGCATTTT
NA,TRBJ2-7,TRBV28,NA,CASSLWQGIDEQYF,TGTGCCAGCAGTTTATGGCAGGGTATCGACGAGCAGTACTTC
NA,TRBJ1-1,TRBV5-5,NA,CASSSTSDTEAFF,TGTGCCAGCAGCTCCACTTCTGACACTGAAGCTTTCTTT
NA,TRBJ2-7,TRBV5-1,TRBD1,CASSAGTGLYEQYF,TGCGCCAGCAGCGCCGGGACAGGGCTCTACGAGCAGTACTTC
once,TRBJ2-5,TRBV6-5,NA,CASSYSGLGETQYF,TGTGCCAGCAGTTACTCTGGGTTAGGAGAGACCCAGTACTTC
NA,TRBJ2-5,TRBV30,NA,CAWSNFGGLETQYF,TGTGCCTGGAGTAATTTCGGGGGCTTGGAGACCCAGTACTTC
NA,TRBJ2-5,TRBV4-2,TRBD2,CASSQAGTSGGVGTQYF,TGTGCCAGCAGCCAAGCCGGGACTAGCGGGGGGGTGGGGACCCAGTACTTC